A single sample is the source of the 24 T cell receptor beta chains below, sequenced in a study of blood T cell repertoires in COVID-19. Sequenced by immunoSEQ multiplex PCR; TCRdb stores in-frame clones only, minus some. The table records 150,000 to 200,000 clones, more than 75% of them present only once. Sequencing used peripheral blood. The source is a man younger than 35 with active or convalescent COVID-19.

This rearrangement joins TRBV7-9 to TRBJ1-3; TRBD1 is a possible D gene (6 bases). Trimming took off 5 bases at V and 0 bases at J, with 17 bases between the two ends. Germline CDR1 is SEHNR and CDR2 is FQNEAQ (reference sequence). This CDR3 has 17 residues. The CDR3 region has the DNA TGTGCCAGCAGCCCAAACGTCGGACAGATCTCTGGAAACACCATATATTTT. It codes for CASSPNVGQISGNTIYF.

As to this clone: Its ends do not fully match the called genes, so a read error is possible. This chain uses TRBV7-7 with TRBJ2-1; TRBD2 is a possible D gene (6 bases). Per germline, CDR1 SSHAT and CDR2 FNYEAQ (reference sequence). The CDR3 has 15 residues. CDR3 nucleotides: TGTGCTAGCAGCTTAAGGGACTCCGAGATTCATGAGCAGTTCTTC. Amino acids: CASSLRDSEIHEQFF.

This clone was observed a few times. The rearrangement links TRBV19 to TRBJ1-3; D possibly corresponds to TRBD1 (5 bases). The CDR3 has 15 amino acids. From germline, CDR1 is LNHDA and CDR2 SQIVND (reference sequence). Trimming pared 3 bases from V and 1 base from J, leaving 10 bases between. The CDR3 DNA reads as TGTGCCAGTAGTATGGCCAGGGCGTCTGGAAACACCATATATTTT. Its protein is CASSMARASGNTIYF.

This clone was detected only a few times. The CDR3 region is CASSDGTGATDTQYF. The CDR3, as DNA: TGTGCCAGCAGTGACGGGACAGGGGCCACAGATACGCAGTATTTT. The V call is TRBV6-4, the J call TRBJ2-3, with 10 nucleotides matching TRBD1. J gave up 2 bases and V 2 bases, and 1 base lay outside the gene matches. Germline V CDR1 and CDR2: MRHNA, SNTAGT. The CDR3 spans 15 residues.

The chain couples TRBV5-1 to TRBJ2-1, with a tentative D call TRBD1 (6 bases). Germline CDR1 and CDR2: SGHRS and YFSETQ. The CDR3 is 15 residues long. With 3 bases removed from V and 7 bases from J, the gap between germline ends came to 17 bases. The CDR3 coding sequence is TGCGCCAGCAGCTCCCGACCCGCAGGGGAAAATGAGCAGTTCTTC. This gives the protein CASSSRPAGENEQFF.

V and J are TRBV5-1 and TRBJ1-1; 8 nucleotides match TRBD1. Germline V CDR1 and CDR2: SGHRS, YFSETQ. V lost 2 bases, J lost 4 bases, and 10 bases stayed unmatched. The CDR3 is 16 residues long. The CDR3 spells CASSLKTGVDSTEAFF. CDR3 DNA sequence: TGCGCCAGCAGCTTAAAGACAGGGGTAGACTCCACTGAAGCTTTCTTT.

The rearrangement links TRBV30 to TRBJ1-2; 7 bases line up with TRBD1. This CDR3 spans 15 amino acids. Germline V gene sequence: CDR1 GTSNPN, CDR2 SVGIG (reference sequence). V trimming: 0 bases; J trimming: 5 bases; junction bases outside the gene matches: 9. In DNA, the CDR3 is TGTGCCTGGAGTGTCGGGACAGCCAGATTTTATGGCTACACCTTC. This sequence encodes CAWSVGTARFYGYTF.

This rearrangement joins TRBV7-2 to TRBJ2-3; 8 nucleotides align to TRBD2. The germline V gene encodes CDR1 SGHTA and CDR2 FQGNSA. The CDR3 length is 16 residues. V shed 3 bases, J shed 4 bases, and the junction held 9 bases outside the gene matches. This CDR3 reads CASSFPPGGEADTQYF. CDR3 DNA: TGTGCCAGCAGCTTCCCCCCGGGGGGGGAGGCAGATACGCAGTATTTT.

The chain links TRBV12-3 or TRBV12-4 to TRBJ1-2; TRBD1 matches 10 bases. With 6 bases clipped from V and 8 bases from J, the junction kept 6 bases outside the gene matches. This CDR3 is 13 amino acids long. CDR3 sequence (DNA): TGTGCCAGCAGCCGGACAGGGGGTTACGGCTACACCTTC. It codes for CASSRTGGYGYTF.

This chain connects TRBV4-3 to TRBJ2-3; weak D call: TRBD1 (5 bases). The CDR3 length is 17 residues. V was pared by 2 bases and J by 8 bases, with 23 bases between. Germline V CDR1 and CDR2: LGHNA, YSLEER. CDR3 coding DNA: TGCGCCAGCAGCCAAACGACAGCTCAAGGAAAAAGAGGTACGCAGTATTTT. Translating it yields CASSQTTAQGKRGTQYF.

The chain uses TRBV5-6 and TRBJ1-1; 7 bases are shared with TRBD1. With 4 bases clipped from V and 0 bases from J, the junction kept 9 bases outside the gene matches. Germline V CDR1 and CDR2: SGHDT, YYEEEE. The CDR3 is made up of 16 amino acids. In nucleotides, the CDR3 is TGTGCCAGCAGCCTCGACAGGGCGTGGATGAACACTGAAGCTTTCTTT. Amino acid sequence: CASSLDRAWMNTEAFF.

This chain links TRBV7-2 with TRBJ1-1, with no clear D. Looked up from germline, CDR1 is SGHTA and CDR2 is FQGNSA. V dropped 1 base and J dropped 4 bases, with 7 bases sitting between them. The length of the CDR3 is 13 residues. CDR3 DNA sequence: TGTGCCAGCAGCTTAGTTGAGGCCACTGAAGCTTTCTTT. Translated: CASSLVEATEAFF.

The chain employs TRBV19 and TRBJ1-1; no clear D gene. Germline assignment: CDR1 LNHDA and CDR2 SQIVND (reference sequence). The CDR3 runs to 12 residues. Trimming removed 5 bases at V and 4 bases at J, with 8 bases between. The CDR3 here is CASSFLATEAFF. CDR3 nucleotide sequence: TGTGCCAGTAGTTTTTTGGCCACTGAAGCTTTCTTT.

The chain carries TRBV28 and TRBJ1-2; D remains unclear. There are 14 residues in the CDR3. CDR1 and CDR2 from the germline V gene are MDHEN and SYDVKM. Trimming removed 3 bases from V and 3 bases from J, with 11 bases in between. This chain's CDR3 is CASSLEGEYYGYTF. The CDR3 DNA follows: TGTGCCAGCAGTTTGGAGGGAGAATACTATGGCTACACCTTC.

The rearrangement links TRBV5-1 to TRBJ2-7; TRBD2 might be the D (6 bases). The CDR3 is made up of 15 amino acids. CDR1 SGHRS and CDR2 YFSETQ come from the germline V gene. V gave up 0 bases and J gave up 3 bases, with 13 bases separating them. The CDR3 DNA follows: TGCGCCAGCAGCTTGGCCGGGGGTAGCGGCTACGAGCAGTACTTC. It encodes CASSLAGGSGYEQYF.

This clone was recorded once. The chain is built from TRBV5-1 and TRBJ2-4, with D possibly TRBD1 on 5 matching bases. The CDR3 sequence is 15 residues long. The V end was cut by 1 base, the J end by 7 bases, with 15 bases between. Germline CDR1 reads SGHRS; CDR2 reads YFSETQ. The CDR3 DNA follows: TGCGCCAGCAGCTTGTCAGGGTCATACAACAACATTCAGTACTTC. Residues: CASSLSGSYNNIQYF.

A single count supports this clone. V is TRBV11-3 and J is TRBJ2-3, with D possibly matching TRBD2 (5 bases). Per the germline V gene, CDR1 is SGHNT and CDR2 is YENEEA. The CDR3 extends over 15 amino acids. Trimming took off 0 bases at V and 4 bases at J, with 11 bases between the two ends. DNA of the CDR3: TGTGCCAGCAGCTTAGAGTTCCTAGCCTCAGATACGCAGTATTTT. Amino acid sequence: CASSLEFLASDTQYF.

The genes are TRBV6-4 and TRBJ1-5; D is unresolved. Per the germline V gene, CDR1 is MRHNA and CDR2 is SNTAGT. The ends were cut back, 0 bases at V and 2 bases at J, with 11 bases in the middle. CDR3 length: 16 amino acids. CDR3 DNA sequence: TGTGCCAGCAGTGACTCACCCCCTGAGGGCAATCAGCCCCAGCATTTT. Translation gives CASSDSPPEGNQPQHF.

The chain joins TRBV10-2 to TRBJ2-3, with D perhaps TRBD2 (7 bases). The V end was cut by 10 bases, the J end by 1 base, with 15 bases between. This CDR3 is 14 amino acids long. Looked up from germline, CDR1 is WSHSY and CDR2 is SAAADI. As DNA, the CDR3 is TGCGCCACCCTCCGGGGGGCCGGCACAGATACGCAGTATTTT. Translation: CATLRGAGTDTQYF.

The chain combines TRBV2 with TRBJ1-1; D is unresolved. Trimming removed 8 bases at V and 9 bases at J, with 22 bases between. The V gene's germline CDR1 is SNHLY and CDR2 FYNNEI. The CDR3 extends over 14 amino acids. CDR3 amino acids: CASLFSRALSKAFF. The CDR3 DNA follows: TGTGCCAGCTTATTTTCCCGTGCCCTCTCTAAAGCTTTCTTT.

The J gene is TRBJ2-7, the V gene TRBV19, with 9 bases matching TRBD1. CDR1 is LNHDA, CDR2 SQIVND, per germline (reference sequence). V lost 5 bases and J lost 4; bases outside the gene matches: 9. The CDR3 runs 15 residues. The CDR3 DNA reads TGTGCCAGTAGTGTATCACAGGGGGCGGAATACGAGCAGTACTTC. This codes for CASSVSQGAEYEQYF. Variable domain in full (rest from reference TRBV19 and TRBJ2-7): DGGITQSPKYLFRKEGQNVTLSCEQNLNHDAMYWYRQDPGQGLRLIYYSQIVNDFQKGDIAEGYSVSREKKESFPLTVTSAQKNPTAFYLCASSVSQGAEYEQYFGPGTRLTVT.

The chain links TRBV6-5 to TRBJ2-1, with TRBD2 matching over 10 bases. Unmatched junction bases numbered 3, after V lost 5 bases and J lost 2 bases. Germline CDR1 is MNHEY and CDR2 is SVGAGI. This CDR3 has 15 residues. The CDR3 protein is CASSLSGRPYNEQFF. In nucleotides, the CDR3 is TGTGCCAGCAGTCTTAGCGGGAGGCCCTACAATGAGCAGTTCTTC.

The rearrangement uses TRBV6-2 or TRBV6-3 and TRBJ2-2; TRBD2 agrees at 14 bases. The germline V gene has CDR1 MNHEY and CDR2 SVGEGT. With V trimmed by 0 bases and J by 6 bases, 9 bases remained unmatched. The CDR3 has 19 residues. In DNA form, the CDR3 reads TGTGCCAGCAGTTACTCGCGACTAGCGGGAGGGCCATTACCCGGGGAGCTGTTTTTT. It translates to CASSYSRLAGGPLPGELFF.

The rearrangement links TRBV5-4 to TRBJ1-2; D is unclear. Trimming pared 4 bases from V and 0 bases from J, leaving 10 bases between. Germline assignment: CDR1 SGHNT and CDR2 YYREEE (reference sequence). The CDR3 length is 14 residues. This CDR3 reads CASSTPASNYGYTF. The CDR3 DNA reads TGTGCCAGCAGCACCCCAGCGTCTAACTATGGCTACACCTTC.